This T cell receptor (beta chain) was sequenced for a study of T cell responses to AZD1222 COVID-19 vaccine. About the research overall: Researchers grouped second doses given at about 4 or about 12 weeks into one pool. The study, taken as a whole, reports: At baseline, seropositivity was found in only a handful of AZD1222 recipients. The study reported that nearly half of spike-specific TCRs target unmutated variant regions. Elevations in Spike-specific TCR breadth and depth followed administration of two AZD1222 doses.

In regard to this clone: Its matching antigen is unknown.

Germline V gene data show CDR1 as SQVTM and CDR2 as ANQGSEA. CDR3 length: 14 amino acids. Deletions cut 3 bases from V and 6 bases from J, with 15 bases between. Libraries were prepared by immunoSEQ multiplex PCR; TCRdb keeps only in-frame clonotypes and omits some of them. The sample includes roughly 170,000 clones, about nine tenths seen only once; the top ten take about 3%. The specimen comprised peripheral blood, sampled on day 0 of AZD1222 vaccination. This clonotype was sampled from an adult in good health. The V gene is TRBV29-1, the J gene TRBJ2-1, with D possibly matching TRBD2 (6 bases). CDR3 bases: TGCAGCGTTGACCAGCGGGTAGCACCCAATGAGCAGTTCTTC. Translated: CSVDQRVAPNEQFF.